This T cell receptor (beta chain) was captured by sequencing in a study of human T cells and chemical hapten exposure. For the study at large: Skin of the upper inner arm, roughly 2 cm by roughly 2 cm, received 2% DPC for sensitization.

This clonotype was recorded many times. The antigen remains undetermined. Looked up from germline, CDR1 is MNHEY and CDR2 is SMNVEV (reference sequence). With 4 bases removed from V and 9 bases from J, the gap between germline ends came to 16 bases. CDR3 length: 14 amino acids. The time point was: patch test 1, 2 weeks after DPC sensitization. Treatment of the sample: therapeutic diphenylcyclopropenone sensitization with weekly scalp DPC. Researchers extracted total RNA from unfractionated whole blood. Every donor had alopecia and was 18 to 70 years old; all were suitable for DPC. Methods used by the authors: Across samples, TCR counts had a median of roughly 97,000 and ranged from 23,224 to 690,600. Via MiXCR, TCRdb re-called the RACE reads, giving one row per CDR3 protein. Clone size and V and J calls follow TCRdb, not the original study. This repertoire shows approximately 41,000 distinct CDR3 sequences, approximately 3.6% found once; its top ten account for 20% to 30%.

General observations from the study: Expanded TCRs produced significantly more large CDR3 similarity clusters than controls did.

Sequences were derived from whole blood, sampled in connection with sensitization to the hapten diphenylcyclopropenone (DPC). This chain links TRBV27 with TRBJ2-1; D tentatively reads TRBD1 or TRBD2 (7 bases each). The sequence was collected from a man aged 50 or older with alopecia areata. Some clones in this sample may be carry-over from other donors' samples. CDR3 region: CASSSVTRGGEQFF. The CDR3 bases are TGTGCCAGCAGTTCCGTTACCAGGGGGGGTGAGCAGTTCTTC.